One and the same sample provided the 21 T cell receptor beta chains below, sequenced in a study of cytomegalovirus exposure and HLA in healthy donors. PCR was performed using 60 Vbeta and 13 Jbeta primers. TCRdb's copy holds only in-frame clones and misses some; the assay was immunoSEQ multiplex PCR. Of under 200,000 clones in the sample, 60% to 85% were seen once. Sequenced input: PBMCs. The source is a woman aged 40-49 years in good health and CMV-seronegative.

In its sample, this clone was seen a few times. V gene TRBV5-4 combines with J gene TRBJ2-6, with a tentative D call TRBD2 (6 bases). The CDR3 covers 16 residues. Trimming pared 4 bases from V and 4 bases from J, leaving 15 bases between. Germline CDR1 is SGHNT and CDR2 is YYREEE (reference sequence). This chain's CDR3 is CASSPNKSGGANVLTF. Here the CDR3 DNA reads TGTGCCAGCAGCCCCAATAAGAGCGGGGGGGCCAACGTCCTGACTTTC.

The chain recombines TRBV5-6 with TRBJ2-5; TRBD2 agrees at 7 bases. The CDR3 loop spans 14 amino acids. In germline, CDR1 is SGHDT, CDR2 YYEEEE. The junction had 7 bases not matched to a gene; V was cut back by 3 bases and J by 5 bases. The CDR3 is CASSSKRGRETQYF. The CDR3 bases are TGTGCCAGCAGCTCAAAGCGGGGCCGGGAGACCCAGTACTTC.

CDR3 bases: TGTGCCAGCAGTGAACCGTCAGGGGGCCTACTAAACTATGGCTACACCTTC. Translation: CASSEPSGGLLNYGYTF. V is TRBV6-1 and J is TRBJ1-2, with 8 positions matching TRBD1. Germline V gene sequence: CDR1 MNHNS, CDR2 SASEGT. V was pared by 2 bases and J by 2 bases, with 10 bases of the junction left unmatched. This CDR3 has 17 residues.

This chain connects TRBV2 to TRBJ1-2, with TRBD1 identical over 7 bases. From germline, CDR1 is SNHLY and CDR2 FYNNEI. The CDR3 covers 13 residues. Trimming at V came to 9 bases and at J to 4 bases, leaving 8 bases not matched to a gene. In DNA form, the CDR3 reads TGTGCCAGTGTTCAGGGGGACCTCTATGGCTACACCTTC. Translated, it gives CASVQGDLYGYTF.

V usage is TRBV13 and J usage is TRBJ2-3; 7 bases agree with TRBD1. Germline CDR1 reads PRHDT; CDR2 reads FYEKMQ (reference sequence). V was pared by 6 bases and J by 1 base, with 13 bases of the junction left unmatched. CDR3 length: 17 amino acids. CDR3 region: CASSSETGSDGTDTQYF. The CDR3 DNA sequence: TGTGCCAGCAGTTCTGAGACAGGGTCTGATGGCACAGATACGCAGTATTTT.

The V gene is TRBV5-1, the J gene TRBJ2-7; 7 bases are shared with TRBD1. CDR3 length equals 15 residues. The V gene's germline CDR1 is SGHRS and CDR2 YFSETQ. V trimming: 0 bases; J trimming: 3 bases; junction bases outside the gene matches: 6. The CDR3 sequence is CASSLDGTELYEQYF. CDR3 in DNA: TGCGCCAGCAGCTTGGACGGGACAGAACTCTACGAGCAGTACTTC.

CDR3 sequence reads: CASSSASGGGPDTQYF. CDR3 nucleotides: TGTGCCAGCAGCTCGGCTAGCGGGGGGGGGCCAGATACGCAGTATTTT. The rearrangement uses TRBV5-5 and TRBJ2-3; the match to TRBD2 covers 12 bases. Germline V gives CDR1 SGHKS, CDR2 YYEKEE (reference sequence). This CDR3 region has 16 residues. V shed 3 bases, J shed 4 bases, and the junction held 6 bases outside the gene matches.

The chain couples TRBV14 to TRBJ1-2; no clear D. The CDR3 totals 10 residues. V was shortened by 2 bases and J by 12 bases, with 7 bases between the two germline ends. CDR1 is SGHDN, CDR2 FVKESK, per germline. DNA of the CDR3: TGTGCCAGCAGCCAACCAAGCCACACCTTC. It is translated as CASSQPSHTF.

This clone was recorded once. The chain joins TRBV5-1 to TRBJ2-1; TRBD1 matches at 10 bases. The V gene end was trimmed by 6 bases and the J gene end by 7 bases; junction bases not matched to a gene: 10. CDR1 and CDR2 (germline): SGHRS, YFSETQ. This CDR3 has 15 amino acids. The CDR3: CASTPGTGVRNEQFF. CDR3 nucleotides: TGCGCCAGCACACCCGGGACAGGGGTAAGGAATGAGCAGTTCTTC.

This clone was recorded once. V and J are TRBV28 and TRBJ1-1; D call uncertain. The CDR3 is 15 residues long. Per germline, CDR1 MDHEN and CDR2 SYDVKM. V was clipped by 6 bases and J by 2 bases, with 16 bases between them. As DNA, the CDR3 is TGTGCCAGCAGCAGCGGTTTAGGGTCAAACACTGAAGCTTTCTTT. Its protein is CASSSGLGSNTEAFF. Combining the CDR3 with reference TRBV28 and TRBJ1-1 gives the whole variable domain DVKVTQSSRYLVKRTGEKVFLECVQDMDHENMFWYRQDPGLGLRLIYFSYDVKMKEKGDIPEGYSVSREKKERFSLILESASTNQTSMYLCASSSGLGSNTEAFFGQGTRLTVV.

The chain is built from TRBV4-1 and TRBJ2-5, with unresolved D. Trimming pared 5 bases from V and 5 bases from J, leaving 6 bases between. Germline V gene sequence: CDR1 MGHRA, CDR2 YSYEKL. This CDR3 spans 11 amino acids. The CDR3 coding sequence is TGCGCCAGCAGCGGGCCCGAGACCCAGTACTTC. It yields the protein CASSGPETQYF.

V usage is TRBV6-5 and J usage is TRBJ1-1; TRBD1 might be the D (6 bases). The germline V and J ends were trimmed by 4 bases and 2 bases, with 14 bases remaining between them. There are 15 residues in the CDR3. Per the germline V gene, CDR1 is MNHEY and CDR2 is SVGAGI. DNA of the CDR3: TGTGCCAGCAGTTCGGTGGGGGCAGGAAACACTGAAGCTTTCTTT. Its protein product is CASSSVGAGNTEAFF.

J is TRBJ2-7 and V is TRBV11-2, with 15 bases lining up with TRBD2. The trim removed 3 bases at V and 2 bases at J, leaving 5 bases unmatched. Germline-derived CDR1 and CDR2 are SGHAT and FQNNGV. The CDR3 has 17 residues. This CDR3 is CASSFRTSGGVAYEQYF. The DNA of the CDR3 is TGTGCCAGCAGCTTCAGGACTAGCGGGGGGGTAGCCTACGAGCAGTACTTC.

This clone was seen a handful of times. The chain combines TRBV19 with TRBJ2-2, with TRBD1 matching 12 bases. The CDR3 covers 15 residues. V was pared by 6 bases and J by 3 bases, with 2 bases of the junction left unmatched. CDR1 and CDR2 from the germline V gene are LNHDA and SQIVND (reference sequence). CDR3 amino acids: CASRGTGGDTGELFF. Here the CDR3 DNA reads TGTGCCAGTAGGGGGACAGGGGGCGACACCGGGGAGCTGTTTTTT.

This chain connects TRBV2 to TRBJ2-7; 9 bases fit TRBD1. The CDR3 contains 12 residues. The germline V gene encodes CDR1 SNHLY and CDR2 FYNNEI. V was clipped by 10 bases and J by 4 bases; unmatched bases: 5. The CDR3, as DNA: TGTGCCACCACAGGGGGCGGATACGAGCAGTACTTC. Translated, it gives CATTGGGYEQYF.

This clone has a handful of counts. The CDR3 protein is CARTPLSRGRNQPQHF. CDR3 in DNA: TGCGCCAGAACCCCCCTCTCCAGGGGCCGCAATCAGCCCCAGCATTTT. This chain uses TRBV5-1 with TRBJ1-5, with TRBD1 as a possible D gene (6 bases). Trimming shortened V by 8 bases and J by 2 bases, and 20 bases separated the two germline ends. This CDR3 comprises 16 residues. In germline, CDR1 is SGHRS, CDR2 YFSETQ. Full variable domain (missing parts from reference TRBV5-1 and TRBJ1-5): KAGVTQTPRYLIKTRGQQVTLSCSPISGHRSVSWYQQTPGQGLQFLFEYFSETQRNKGNFPGRFSGRQFSNSRSEMNVSTLELGDSALYLCARTPLSRGRNQPQHFGDGTRLSIL.

This clone has just one count. This chain uses TRBV12-2 with TRBJ1-2. TRBV12-2 is deemed a pseudogene. The CDR3 is 16 amino acids. CDR3 sequence reads: CASRWGGAPLVDGYTF. The CDR3 nucleotides read TGTGCAAGTCGCTGGGGAGGGGCCCCCCTAGTTGATGGCTACACCTTC.

This clone was detected only a few times. The chain recombines TRBV7-9 with TRBJ1-3; 7 bases are a match to TRBD1. With 5 bases clipped from V and 2 bases from J, the junction kept 3 bases outside the gene matches. This CDR3 is 14 amino acids long. Germline V gene sequence: CDR1 SEHNR, CDR2 FQNEAQ (reference sequence). Here the CDR3 reads CASSRGQPGNTIYF. The CDR3 nucleotides are TGTGCCAGCAGCCGGGGACAGCCTGGAAACACCATATATTTT.

The chain links TRBV5-4 to TRBJ2-2; D might be TRBD1 (5 bases). Trimming pared 0 bases from V and 4 bases from J, leaving 10 bases between. The CDR3 sequence is 15 residues long. Germline CDR1 SGHNT, CDR2 YYREEE (reference sequence). The chain's CDR3 is CASSLAQGPTGELFF. As DNA, the CDR3 is TGTGCCAGCAGCTTGGCTCAGGGTCCCACCGGGGAGCTGTTTTTT.

This clone was seen a handful of times. CDR3 sequence reads: CASSPWTAGYTF. CDR3 bases: TGTGCCAGCAGCCCGTGGACAGCTGGCTACACCTTC. The gene calls are TRBV7-2 and TRBJ1-2, with TRBD1 as a possible D gene (6 bases). CDR1 and CDR2 from the germline V gene are SGHTA and FQGNSA. The CDR3 loop spans 12 amino acids. V was clipped by 5 bases and J by 7 bases, with 11 bases between them.

The CDR3 DNA reads as TGTGCCAGCAGTGATGGTGCGCTGAGGCACAATCAGCCCCAGCATTTT. As protein: CASSDGALRHNQPQHF. This chain links TRBV27 with TRBJ1-5; D uncertain. The CDR3 extends over 16 amino acids. V lost 5 bases to trimming and J lost 3 bases, with 17 bases between them. Germline V gives CDR1 MNHEY, CDR2 SMNVEV (reference sequence).